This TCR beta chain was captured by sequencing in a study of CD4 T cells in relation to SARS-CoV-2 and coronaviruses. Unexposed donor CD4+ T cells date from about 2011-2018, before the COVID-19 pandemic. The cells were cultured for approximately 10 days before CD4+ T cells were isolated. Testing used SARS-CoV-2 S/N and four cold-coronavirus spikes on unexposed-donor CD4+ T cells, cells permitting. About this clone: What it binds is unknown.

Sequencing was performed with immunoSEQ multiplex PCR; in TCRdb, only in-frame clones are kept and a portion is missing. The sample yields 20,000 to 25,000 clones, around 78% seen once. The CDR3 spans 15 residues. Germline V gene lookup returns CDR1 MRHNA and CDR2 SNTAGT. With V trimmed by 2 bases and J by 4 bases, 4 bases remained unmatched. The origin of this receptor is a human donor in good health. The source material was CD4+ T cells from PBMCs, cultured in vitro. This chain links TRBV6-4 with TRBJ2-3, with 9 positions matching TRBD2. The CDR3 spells CASSDSAGGPDTQYF. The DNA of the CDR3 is TGTGCCAGCAGTGACAGCGCGGGAGGGCCAGATACGCAGTATTTT.